The clone carrying this T cell receptor (beta chain) was counted between two and nine times. As yet, its antigen is unknown. This PCR relied on a set of 60 Vbeta primers and 13 Jbeta primers. The table came from immunoSEQ multiplex PCR; TCRdb's copy has only in-frame clones and leaves some out. The repertoire consists of about 190,000 clones, with roughly four fifths occurring once and the leading ten covering 3.1%. The data belong to a study of cytomegalovirus exposure and HLA in healthy donors. General study results and limits: Among immune exposure information, only CMV serostatus was available.

The TCR comes from a woman aged 30 to 39 in good health and CMV-seropositive. Sequencing was done on a sample of PBMCs.

The chain's CDR3 is CASSSFAREKLFF. The CDR3 DNA is TGTGCCAGCAGTTCGTTCGCGAGGGAAAAACTGTTTTTT. The J gene is TRBJ1-4, the V gene TRBV27; D is uncertain. Trimming took off 4 bases at V and 8 bases at J, with 11 bases between the two ends. This CDR3 spans 13 amino acids. CDR1 and CDR2 (germline): MNHEY, SMNVEV (reference sequence).